This T cell receptor beta chain appears in the sequencing data of a study of early T cells in non-severe SARS-CoV-2 infection. Researchers attached unique molecular identifiers to individual cDNA molecules. TCRdb re-analysed the 5' RACE reads in MiXCR, keeping a single row per CDR3 protein. The sample contains tens of thousands of distinct CDR3 sequences, around 6.9% of which appear only once. Germline assignment: CDR1 LNHNV and CDR2 YYDKDF (reference sequence). The length of the CDR3 is 14 residues. V lost 0 bases to trimming and J lost 7 bases; unmatched junction nucleotides: 6. The specimen comprised whole blood, sampled at baseline. The J gene is TRBJ2-7, the V gene TRBV15; 7 bases align to TRBD2. The source is an adult who was a healthcare worker with PCR-confirmed SARS-CoV-2 infection or an uninfected control (not recorded which). The CDR3 region is CATSREGGAREQYF. The CDR3 DNA is TGTGCCACCAGCAGAGAGGGAGGGGCTCGGGAGCAGTACTTC.